Below are 23 T cell receptor beta chains sequenced from a single sample in a study of blood T cell repertoires in COVID-19. Profiling relied on immunoSEQ multiplex PCR, and the TCRdb table lists in-frame clones only, not all of them. The sample shows about 250,000 clones, roughly four fifths of them seen only once. The specimen was peripheral blood. These receptors all stem from an elderly man with acute or convalescent COVID-19.

This chain links TRBV11-1 with TRBJ2-7; unclear D gene. Germline assignment: CDR1 SGHAT and CDR2 FQDESV (reference sequence). V lost 2 bases and J lost 0, with 5 bases in between. The CDR3 has 13 amino acids. In DNA form, the CDR3 reads TGTGCCAGCAGCTTACCGAGCTCCTACGAGCAGTACTTC. It codes for CASSLPSSYEQYF.

The chain joins TRBV30 to TRBJ1-3; D gene uncertain. The CDR3 spans 14 residues. Trimming stripped 2 bases from V and 0 bases from J, with 8 bases between. The V gene's germline CDR1 is GTSNPN and CDR2 SVGIG (reference sequence). The CDR3 coding sequence is TGTGCCTGGAGTCAAATGAGCTCTGGAAACACCATATATTTT. Amino acids: CAWSQMSSGNTIYF.

This clone turned up a few times. The chain joins TRBV19 to TRBJ1-1; TRBD1 is a possible D gene (5 bases). CDR3 length: 12 amino acids. Germline CDR1 reads LNHDA; CDR2 reads SQIVND (reference sequence). The V gene lost 5 bases and the J gene lost 6 bases, with 10 bases spanning the gap. In DNA, the CDR3 is TGTGCCAGTAGTTCTTGGGGGGCTGAAGCTTTCTTT. This codes for CASSSWGAEAFF.

The chain joins TRBV12-3 or TRBV12-4 to TRBJ1-2, with no clear D. The CDR3 is 13 amino acids. Trimming removed 2 bases at V and 8 bases at J, with 12 bases between. CDR3 DNA sequence: TGTGCCAGCAGTTTAAGCGGTCACGGGGGCTACACCTTC. Its translation is CASSLSGHGGYTF.

The rearrangement links TRBV3-1 (or the pseudogene TRBV3-2) to TRBJ1-4, with D perhaps matching TRBD1 (5 bases). Per the germline V gene, CDR1 is LGHDT and CDR2 is YNNKEL (reference sequence). This CDR3 has 14 residues. With 2 bases removed from V and 10 bases from J, the gap between germline ends came to 14 bases. The CDR3 DNA reads as TGTGCCAGCAGCCAAACGCGCGGGGGTGGAAAACTGTTTTTT. Its protein product is CASSQTRGGGKLFF.

This clone was detected a few times. The V call is TRBV30, the J call TRBJ2-1; TRBD2 is a possible D gene (5 bases). Germline CDR1 is GTSNPN and CDR2 is SVGIG (reference sequence). The CDR3 length is 13 residues. Trimming removed 0 bases at V and 12 bases at J, with 15 bases between. CDR3 nucleotide sequence: TGTGCCTGGAGTGTTGGCTTTGAGCGGCCGCAGTTCTTC. Amino acid sequence: CAWSVGFERPQFF.

V and J are TRBV27 and TRBJ1-5; 8 bases agree with TRBD1. Germline CDR1 reads MNHEY; CDR2 reads SMNVEV (reference sequence). This CDR3 has 16 amino acids. The V gene end was trimmed by 6 bases and the J gene end by 2 bases; junction bases not matched to a gene: 9. The CDR3 DNA reads TGTGCCAGCAGGGACCAGGACAGGGCGGGCAATCAGCCCCAGCATTTT. This codes for CASRDQDRAGNQPQHF.

The chain joins TRBV20-1 to TRBJ2-7, with D possibly matching TRBD2 (5 bases). There are 11 residues in the CDR3. CDR1 is DFQATT and CDR2 is SNEGSKA in the germline V gene (reference sequence). V was cut by 3 bases and J by 9 bases, with 12 bases left in between. This CDR3 reads CSASGGGGQYF. The CDR3 nucleotides read TGCAGTGCTAGTGGAGGCGGAGGGCAGTACTTC.

V and J are TRBV6-5 and TRBJ2-7; tentatively, D is TRBD2 (5 bases). Trimming took off 7 bases at V and 2 bases at J, with 9 bases between the two ends. Germline V gene lookup returns CDR1 MNHEY and CDR2 SVGAGI. The CDR3 loop spans 12 amino acids. CDR3 sequence (DNA): TGTGCCAGCACTAGCAGCACCTACGAGCAGTACTTC. Translation: CASTSSTYEQYF.

V is TRBV27 and J is TRBJ2-7, with 11 bases identical to TRBD2. The CDR3 totals 17 residues. Germline-derived CDR1 and CDR2 are MNHEY and SMNVEV (reference sequence). V was clipped by 2 bases and J by 3 bases; unmatched bases: 9. The CDR3 DNA reads TGTGCCAGCAGTTTACGACTAGCGGGGCGAGGCGGCTACGAGCAGTACTTC. Translation gives CASSLRLAGRGGYEQYF.

For the CDR3, the DNA is TGTGCCAGCTCACCATGGCTAGCGGGAGGCACAGATACGCAGTATTTT. Amino acid sequence: CASSPWLAGGTDTQYF. The chain employs TRBV18 and TRBJ2-3, with 10 bases fitting TRBD2. Germline trimming cut 2 bases from V and 1 base from J; bases unmatched to any gene: 3. The CDR3 is 16 amino acids. Germline V gene lookup returns CDR1 KGHSH and CDR2 LQKENI. The entire variable domain, with the rest obtained from reference TRBV18 and TRBJ2-3, is as follows: NAGVMQNPRHLVRRRGQEARLRCSPMKGHSHVYWYRQLPEEGLKFMVYLQKENIIDESGMPKERFSAEFPKEGPSILRIQQVVRGDSAAYFCASSPWLAGGTDTQYFGPGTRLTVL.

This clone has a handful of counts. This chain joins TRBV19 and TRBJ2-1, with D unresolved. This CDR3 is 13 amino acids long. Germline V lookup: CDR1 LNHDA, CDR2 SQIVND (reference sequence). The ends were cut back, 2 bases at V and 5 bases at J, with 7 bases in the middle. CDR3 DNA sequence: TGTGCCAGTAGTATAAGTTGGCACAATGAGCAGTTCTTC. Encoded protein: CASSISWHNEQFF.

In its sample, this clone was seen once. V and J are TRBV5-6 and TRBJ2-7; 10 bases are a match to TRBD2. The CDR3 is 16 amino acids. Germline assignment: CDR1 SGHDT and CDR2 YYEEEE. V trimming: 3 bases; J trimming: 2 bases; junction bases outside the gene matches: 8. The CDR3 DNA sequence: TGTGCCAGCAGCTCACCCCTAGCGGGAGACGCCTACGAGCAGTACTTC. Translating it yields CASSSPLAGDAYEQYF.

The chain carries TRBV7-8 and TRBJ1-5; 7 bases align to TRBD1. Germline values: CDR1 SGHVS, CDR2 FQNEAQ. This CDR3 comprises 14 residues. Losses at the gene ends were 5 bases for V and 4 bases for J; bases not matched to a gene: 5. CDR3 coding DNA: TGTGCCAGCAGCCGAGGGGGCTGGAATCAGCCCCAGCATTTT. Protein: CASSRGGWNQPQHF.

The chain combines TRBV5-8 with TRBJ2-3, with 7 nucleotides matching TRBD2. From germline, CDR1 is SGHTS and CDR2 YDEGEE. This CDR3 is built from 15 residues. Trimming removed 2 bases from V and 7 bases from J; junction bases left unmatched: 10. CDR3 region: CASSFGRLSPNTQYF. For the CDR3, the DNA is TGTGCCAGCAGCTTCGGGAGGCTCTCACCGAATACGCAGTATTTT.

J is TRBJ2-1 and V is TRBV5-4, with D possibly being TRBD1 (5 bases). The CDR3 is 14 amino acids. Trimming took 3 bases from V and 5 from J, leaving 12 bases between them. CDR1 and CDR2 from the germline V gene are SGHNT and YYREEE (reference sequence). This CDR3 reads CASSSGRGDNEQFF. The DNA for the CDR3 is TGTGCCAGCAGCTCCGGAAGGGGTGACAATGAGCAGTTCTTC.

The rearrangement links TRBV7-3 to TRBJ1-2, with 9 bases matching TRBD1. J lost 8 bases, V lost 5 bases, and 12 bases had no gene match. There are 15 residues in the CDR3. Germline values: CDR1 SGHTA, CDR2 FQGTGA. This CDR3 is CASSASRDRVTGYTF. CDR3 nucleotide sequence: TGTGCCAGCAGCGCCTCCCGGGACAGGGTTACGGGCTACACCTTC.

V and J are TRBV24-1 and TRBJ2-1, with 11 positions matching TRBD1. CDR1 is KGHDR, CDR2 SFDVKD, per germline. The junction had 2 bases not matched to a gene; V was cut back by 6 bases and J by 2 bases. This CDR3 comprises 15 residues. CDR3 amino acids: CATSTDRGPYNEQFF. DNA for the CDR3: TGTGCCACCAGTACGGACAGGGGGCCCTACAATGAGCAGTTCTTC.

The genes are TRBV6-1 and TRBJ1-6; 8 bases match TRBD1. Trimming took 1 base from V and 13 from J; bases not matched to a gene: 6. The CDR3 spans 14 residues. Germline assignment: CDR1 MNHNS and CDR2 SASEGT. The CDR3 nucleotides read TGTGCCAGCAGTGAAGGCCAGGGGGCGCGTCCCCTCCACTTT. It is translated as CASSEGQGARPLHF.

The sample holds a few counts of this clone. The V gene is TRBV6-2 or TRBV6-3, the J gene TRBJ2-2; 13 nucleotides match TRBD2. There are 17 residues in the CDR3. J gave up 5 bases and V 6 bases, and 9 bases lay outside the gene matches. Germline assignment: CDR1 MNHEY and CDR2 SVGEGT. CDR3 nucleotide sequence: TGTGCCAGCAGCCGTATGAGGACTAGCGGGAGAACCGGGGAGCTGTTTTTT. Translated, it gives CASSRMRTSGRTGELFF.

The table lists this clone with a count of one. The rearrangement links TRBV6-5 to TRBJ2-7; 9 bases map to TRBD2. The germline V gene has CDR1 MNHEY and CDR2 SVGAGI. There are 13 residues in the CDR3. V dropped 7 bases and J dropped 3; count of bases not matched to a gene: 4. In DNA form, the CDR3 reads TGTGCCAGCATTATGACTAGCGGCTACGAGCAGTACTTC. Translated, it gives CASIMTSGYEQYF.

The chain combines TRBV7-2 with TRBJ2-7, with 7 bases aligning to TRBD2. Losses at the gene ends were 0 bases for V and 3 bases for J; bases not matched to a gene: 5. Germline V CDR1 and CDR2: SGHTA, FQGNSA. There are 15 residues in the CDR3. CDR3 region: CASSLAGSGGYEQYF. As DNA, the CDR3 is TGTGCCAGCAGCTTAGCAGGTTCGGGAGGCTACGAGCAGTACTTC.

The chain employs TRBV5-1 and TRBJ2-1; perhaps TRBD1 as D (6 bases). CDR3 length: 15 residues. From germline, CDR1 is SGHRS and CDR2 YFSETQ. V gave up 4 bases and J gave up 3 bases, with 14 bases separating them. This CDR3 is CASSPRTVGYNEQFF. CDR3 nucleotides: TGCGCCAGCAGCCCCAGGACAGTCGGCTACAATGAGCAGTTCTTC.